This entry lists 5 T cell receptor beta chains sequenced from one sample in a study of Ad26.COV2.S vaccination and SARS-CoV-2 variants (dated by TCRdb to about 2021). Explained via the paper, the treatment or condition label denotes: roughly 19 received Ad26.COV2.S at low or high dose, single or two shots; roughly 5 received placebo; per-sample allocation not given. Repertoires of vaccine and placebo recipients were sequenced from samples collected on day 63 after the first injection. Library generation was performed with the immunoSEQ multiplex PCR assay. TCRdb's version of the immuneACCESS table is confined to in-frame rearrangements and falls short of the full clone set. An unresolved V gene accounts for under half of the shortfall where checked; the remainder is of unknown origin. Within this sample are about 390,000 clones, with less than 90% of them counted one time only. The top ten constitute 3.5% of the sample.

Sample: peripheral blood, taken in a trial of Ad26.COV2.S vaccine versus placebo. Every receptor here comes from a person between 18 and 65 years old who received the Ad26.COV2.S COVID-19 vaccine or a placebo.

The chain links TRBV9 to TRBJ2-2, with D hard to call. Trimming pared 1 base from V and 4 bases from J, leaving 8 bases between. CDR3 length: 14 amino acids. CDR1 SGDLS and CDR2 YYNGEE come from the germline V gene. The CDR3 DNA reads TGTGCCAGCAGCGTAACCCCCGTCACCGGGGAGCTGTTTTTT. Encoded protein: CASSVTPVTGELFF.

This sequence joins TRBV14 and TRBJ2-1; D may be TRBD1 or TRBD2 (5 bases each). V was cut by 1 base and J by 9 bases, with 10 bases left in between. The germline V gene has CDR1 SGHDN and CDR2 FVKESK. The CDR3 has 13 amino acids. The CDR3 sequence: CASSQVRGIEQFF. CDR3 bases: TGTGCCAGCAGCCAAGTGAGGGGAATTGAGCAGTTCTTC.

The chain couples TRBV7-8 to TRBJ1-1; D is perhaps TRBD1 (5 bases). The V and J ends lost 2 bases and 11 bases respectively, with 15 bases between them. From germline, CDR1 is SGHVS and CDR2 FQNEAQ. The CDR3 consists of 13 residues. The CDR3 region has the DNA TGTGCCAGCAGCTTAAGAGGGACCCCTTGGGCTTTCTTT. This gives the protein CASSLRGTPWAFF.

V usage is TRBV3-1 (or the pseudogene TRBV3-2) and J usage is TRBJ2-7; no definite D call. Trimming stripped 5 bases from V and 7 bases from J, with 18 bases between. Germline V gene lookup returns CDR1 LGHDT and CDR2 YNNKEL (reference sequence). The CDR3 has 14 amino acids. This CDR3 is CASSFQASSAEQYF. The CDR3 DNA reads TGTGCCAGCAGCTTCCAGGCCAGTTCGGCTGAGCAGTACTTC.

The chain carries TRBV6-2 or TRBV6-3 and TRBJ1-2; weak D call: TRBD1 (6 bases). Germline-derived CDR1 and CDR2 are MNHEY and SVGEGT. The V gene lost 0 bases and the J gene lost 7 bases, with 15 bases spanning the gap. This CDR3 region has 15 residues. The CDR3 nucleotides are TGTGCCAGCAGTTACTCGACGGGGACATCTGGTGGCTACACCTTC. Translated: CASSYSTGTSGGYTF.